This TCR beta chain was found in a study of OX40 agonist ivuxolimab in advanced cancers. Study-level background: Ivuxolimab was an agonistic, fully human IgG2 monoclonal antibody directed against OX40 (CD134), a costimulatory receptor. Prior anti-PD-1, anti-PD-L1 or anti-CTLA-4 therapy was permitted, and 35% to 40% of dose-escalation patients had received checkpoint inhibitors. The point of sequencing TCRbeta in the periphery was to test whether ivuxolimab changed TCR sequence diversity and drove clonal T-cell expansion. The paper describes the monotherapy dose-escalation part (N = 52 patients) of the phase I trial of ivuxolimab. In the dose-escalation cohort, 82.7% of patients were male, and the mean age was roughly 60 years, with a range of roughly 20 to 79. Intravenous ivuxolimab was administered to patients every 2 weeks at six dose levels: 0.01, 0.1, 0.3, 1.5, 3 and 10 mg/kg. Three dose-escalation patients achieved partial responses, one with hepatocellular carcinoma and two with cutaneous melanoma. Of the approximately 50 patients in dose escalation, some 20 had hepatocellular carcinoma, some 15 had melanoma, 9 had renal cell carcinoma and 9 had head and neck cancer. Broad study findings and their caveats: Low levels of normalized T-cell clonal expansion were also seen in some nonresponding patients. At doses of 0.1 to 3.0 mg/kg, clonal expansion of both CD4+ and CD8+ T cells in blood was seen between baseline and week 6. After ivuxolimab, expanded clones were on average more numerous among CD8+ T cells than among CD4+ T cells. Antigen specificity was not determined for the clonally expanded peripheral T cells. In partial responders in the 0.1-3.0 mg/kg groups, normalized peripheral clonal expansion was found to be among the lowest, especially among CD8+ T cells.

Patients with a history of autoimmune disease or receiving systemic immunosuppression were excluded from the trial. Peripheral blood for TCR sequencing was collected from all dose cohorts at baseline, on cycle 4 day 1, and on cycle 7 day 1. Samples were obtained from an open-label, multicenter, first-in-human phase I dose-escalation trial of ivuxolimab. Adults with locally advanced or metastatic head and neck squamous cell, hepatocellular, melanoma or renal cell carcinoma were enrolled in the trial. Before TCR sequencing, CD4+ T cells and CD8+ T cells were sorted from peripheral blood as separate populations. Genomic DNA was isolated from the sorted cells so that the TCRbeta CDR3 region could be sequenced. TCRbeta CDR3 regions were sequenced using the immunoSEQ Assay. Imported from immuneACCESS, the table was reduced by TCRdb to in-frame sequences with V and J called. These copies leave out some clones; in studies compared against another copy, an unresolved V gene accounts for under half, and the cause of the remainder is not known. The table for this sample lists about 58,000 clones; roughly 86% of them were counted only once. In total, the top ten clones hold roughly 1% of the sample.

Concerning this clone: Its binding antigen is unknown. Base qualities are missing; no much larger clone stands one base away.

The sample was CD4+ or CD8+ T cells sorted from blood, taken in a trial of the OX40 agonist ivuxolimab. This receptor was identified in an adult with an advanced solid tumor such as melanoma, head and neck, liver or kidney cancer.

The CDR3 region: CASSHPGRANEKLFF. The DNA reads as follows: TGCGCCAGCAGCCACCCGGGACGGGCTAATGAAAAACTGTTTTTT. The chain links TRBV4-1 with TRBJ1-4; TRBD1 is a weak D gene call, 5 bases matching. Spanning cysteine to phenylalanine, the CDR3 consists of 15 amino acids. Only the CDR3 DNA stays, 45 bases, in frame from base 1. CDR1 is given as MGHRA and CDR2 as YSYEKL, both from the germline V gene. The junction carries 11 bases between V and J, which are trimmed by 3 bases and 3 bases respectively.